This T cell receptor (delta chain) was obtained from a study of gamma-delta T cells after stem cell transplantation. Germline V CDR1 and CDR2: TSWWSYY, QGS. The CDR3 loop spans 18 amino acids. V shed 4 bases and J 0 bases; nucleotides not matched to a gene: 13. TCRdb redid the clone calls on the RT-PCR reads with CATT. The sample holds about 13,000 delta-chain clones, roughly 30% seen once. This clone appeared a few times. The clonotype comes from a human donor. It is not recorded whose cells these are; they may come from a transplant donor. The chain uses TRDV1 and TRDJ1, with TRDD2 matching 8 bases. The sequenced material came from gamma-delta T cells. The CDR3 protein is CALGAFFLRGLDTDKLIF. The CDR3 nucleotides read TGTGCTCTTGGGGCGTTCTTCCTACGGGGGCTGGACACCGATAAACTCATCTTT.